The rows below give T cell receptor beta chains drawn from one sample of a study of shared clonotypes between healthy human individuals. Using immunoSEQ multiplex PCR, the repertoire was profiled, and TCRdb retains in-frame clones only, with some absent. The sample lists about 2 million clones, 90% to 95% seen once, with 0.1% to 0.15% in the top ten. Material: naive CD4+ T cells sorted from blood. The source of these receptors is a young man in good health. The CDR3 runs from the conserved cysteine through the conserved F or W. Each record gives: CDR3 protein, CDR3 DNA, V gene, clone size, J gene, D gene. D genes are given only for firm matches. The size of a clone is reported for some rows only, either as once, few or many, or as a class for expanded clones.

CDR3 protein: CASSPQTGLNTEAFF
CDR3 DNA: TGCGCCAGCAGCCCGCAGACAGGACTGAACACTGAAGCTTTCTTT
V gene: TRBV5-1
clone size: once
J gene: TRBJ1-1
D gene: -

CDR3 protein: CASSLGSGTYYEQYF
CDR3 DNA: TGTGCCAGCAGCTTAGGGTCCGGGACCTACTACGAGCAGTACTTC
V gene: TRBV11-2
clone size: -
J gene: TRBJ2-7
D gene: -

CDR3 protein: CASSLVAGSNYGYTF
CDR3 DNA: TGCGCCAGCAGCTTGGTTGCAGGTTCTAACTATGGCTACACCTTC
V gene: TRBV5-1
clone size: -
J gene: TRBJ1-2
D gene: -

CDR3 protein: CAWELPNTEAFF
CDR3 DNA: TGTGCCTGGGAGCTTCCGAACACTGAAGCTTTCTTT
V gene: TRBV30
clone size: -
J gene: TRBJ1-1
D gene: -

CDR3 protein: CASSRTGGWGFYGYTF
CDR3 DNA: TGTGCCAGCAGCAGGACAGGGGGTTGGGGCTTCTATGGCTACACCTTC
V gene: TRBV28
clone size: -
J gene: TRBJ1-2
D gene: TRBD1

CDR3 protein: CASSLAPGPQYEQYF
CDR3 DNA: TGTGCCAGCAGCTTAGCACCGGGCCCCCAGTACGAGCAGTACTTC
V gene: TRBV11-2
clone size: -
J gene: TRBJ2-7
D gene: -

CDR3 protein: CASSMSGTGSGANVLTF
CDR3 DNA: TGTGCCAGTAGTATGTCGGGGACAGGCTCTGGGGCCAACGTCCTGACTTTC
V gene: TRBV19
clone size: -
J gene: TRBJ2-6
D gene: TRBD1

CDR3 protein: CASTRTSGSDEQFF
CDR3 DNA: TGCGCCAGCACTAGGACTAGCGGGAGTGATGAGCAGTTCTTC
V gene: TRBV5-1
clone size: -
J gene: TRBJ2-1
D gene: TRBD2

CDR3 protein: CASSLGDREYEQYF
CDR3 DNA: TGTGCCAGCAGCTTAGGGGACAGGGAATACGAGCAGTACTTC
V gene: TRBV7-6
clone size: -
J gene: TRBJ2-7
D gene: TRBD1

CDR3 protein: CASSPGPPPYEQYF
CDR3 DNA: TGTGCCAGCAGTCCCGGGCCTCCTCCCTACGAGCAGTACTTC
V gene: TRBV28
clone size: -
J gene: TRBJ2-7
D gene: -

CDR3 protein: CASSYGQGGSYEQYF
CDR3 DNA: TGTGCCAGCAGTTACGGGCAGGGCGGCTCCTACGAGCAGTACTTC
V gene: TRBV6-6
clone size: -
J gene: TRBJ2-7
D gene: -

CDR3 protein: CASSLEASKDTQYF
CDR3 DNA: TGTGCCAGCAGCTTAGAAGCTAGTAAAGATACGCAGTATTTT
V gene: TRBV11-1
clone size: -
J gene: TRBJ2-3
D gene: -

CDR3 protein: CASSIAGGSSYNSPLHF
CDR3 DNA: TGTGCCAGTAGTATAGCTGGCGGAAGCTCCTATAATTCACCCCTCCACTTT
V gene: TRBV19
clone size: -
J gene: TRBJ1-6
D gene: -

CDR3 protein: CASSYGSGGSYEQYF
CDR3 DNA: TGTGCCAGCAGTTACGGAAGCGGGGGCAGCTACGAGCAGTACTTC
V gene: TRBV6-5
clone size: -
J gene: TRBJ2-7
D gene: TRBD2

CDR3 protein: CASSVGGSGRSTDTQYF
CDR3 DNA: TGTGCCAGCAGCGTAGGAGGTAGCGGGCGATCCACAGATACGCAGTATTTT
V gene: TRBV9
clone size: once
J gene: TRBJ2-3
D gene: TRBD2

CDR3 protein: CASSPLQGLNTEAFF
CDR3 DNA: TGTGCCAGCTCACCACTTCAGGGTTTGAACACTGAAGCTTTCTTT
V gene: TRBV18
clone size: -
J gene: TRBJ1-1
D gene: -

CDR3 protein: CASSIGDRGSYEQYF
CDR3 DNA: TGTGCCAGTAGTATAGGGGACAGGGGTTCCTACGAGCAGTACTTC
V gene: TRBV19
clone size: -
J gene: TRBJ2-7
D gene: TRBD1